Listed below are T cell receptor beta chains from one sample, sequenced in a study of T cells after yellow fever vaccination. Using its own MiXCR run on the 5' RACE reads, TCRdb lists one record per CDR3 protein. The sample carries almost 600,000 distinct CDR3 sequences, about 13% recorded once. Sequences were derived from PBMCs, sampled on the day of the yellow fever booster vaccination. These receptors originate from a man aged 25 to 40 who received the YFV17D yellow fever vaccine. The CDR3 runs from the conserved cysteine through the conserved F or W. Clone size is not always given. Where it is, it says once, few, many or a class for expanded clones.

CDR3aa	abundance	v_gene	j_gene
CASSSLAEETQYF	many	TRBV12-3/TRBV12-4	TRBJ2-5
CASTKRMTYNEQFF	.	TRBV6-2/TRBV6-3	TRBJ2-1
CASSIPDEGRQFF	.	TRBV7-2	TRBJ2-1
CASSFIAGESSSEQFF	few	TRBV5-5	TRBJ2-1
CSARVTRRTDTQYF	few	TRBV20-1	TRBJ2-3
CASSPRIGPYNEQFF	.	TRBV7-2	TRBJ2-1
CASSAQVYNEQFF	.	TRBV5-1	TRBJ2-1
CASSKLRTGLRNQPQHF	few	TRBV21-1	TRBJ1-5
CAISWLDTDTQYF	few	TRBV10-3	TRBJ2-3
CSASLREGRTDTQYF	few	TRBV20-1	TRBJ2-3
CASSLASGAGSYNEQFF	few	TRBV5-4	TRBJ2-1
CASSGSGGPRLSYEQYF	.	TRBV28	TRBJ2-7
CASSSPGLSQETQYF	many	TRBV7-3	TRBJ2-5
CSAGTGSIQPQHF	.	TRBV20-1	TRBJ1-5
CASRIGSGTVYTGELFF	few	TRBV6-2/TRBV6-3	TRBJ2-2